These 5 T cell receptor beta chains were sequenced from one sample in a study of beta chain features in type 1 diabetes (dated by TCRdb to the late 2010s). Library prep was done by the immunoSEQ multiplex PCR assay. The entire isolated RNA was reverse transcribed using the High Capacity cDNA Reverse Transcription Kit, and thus expressed TCRB transcripts were sequenced. Here the immuneACCESS table is served through TCRdb, limited to in-frame sequences with V and J called. Missing clones are a known gap in these copies; in checked studies unresolved V genes cover under half, and the rest lacks a known reason. Counted in this sample were 350,000 to 450,000 clones; about 15% of them appeared once. The ten largest clones take up roughly 0.017% of the sample. Sequenced sample: naive CD4+ T cells from blood. The cell subset or site label corresponds to: true naive CD4+ T cells. These receptor sequences come from a woman between 18 and 29 years old in good health.

This chain connects TRBV7-3 to TRBJ2-1, with a weak D call TRBD1 (5 bases). Per the germline V gene, CDR1 is SGHTA and CDR2 is FQGTGA. This CDR3 is 14 amino acids long. V lost 4 bases and J 6 bases, leaving 13 bases between the germline ends. This chain's CDR3 is CASSSQGGPNEQFF. Here the CDR3 DNA reads TGTGCCAGCAGCTCGCAGGGTGGTCCCAATGAGCAGTTCTTC.

Written as DNA, the CDR3 is TGTGCCACCAGCAGAGATGCGCCGCAGGGCTACGAGCAGTACTTC. This sequence encodes CATSRDAPQGYEQYF. The rearrangement joins TRBV15 to TRBJ2-7, with D maybe TRBD1 (5 bases). This CDR3 comprises 15 residues. Germline assignment: CDR1 LNHNV and CDR2 YYDKDF (reference sequence). Trimming took off 0 bases at V and 3 bases at J, with 12 bases between the two ends.

A few counts support this clone. The chain couples TRBV29-1 to TRBJ2-3; TRBD2 agrees at 7 bases. There are 15 residues in the CDR3. Per germline, CDR1 SQVTM and CDR2 ANQGSEA. Trimming at V came to 1 base and at J to 6 bases, leaving 10 bases not matched to a gene. The CDR3 sequence: CSVEGVGGGTDTQYF. CDR3 DNA: TGCAGCGTTGAAGGGGTCGGGGGAGGGACGGATACGCAGTATTTT.

This chain joins TRBV5-8 and TRBJ2-7, with D tentatively TRBD1 (6 bases). Per germline, CDR1 SGHTS and CDR2 YDEGEE. This CDR3 contains 14 residues. V was pared by 0 bases and J by 4 bases, with 11 bases between. The CDR3 protein is CASSLGDKGYEQYF. The CDR3 bases are TGTGCCAGCAGCTTGGGGGACAAGGGTTACGAGCAGTACTTC.

The chain employs TRBV30 and TRBJ2-7; TRBD2 matches at 7 bases. This CDR3 spans 16 amino acids. Per germline, CDR1 GTSNPN and CDR2 SVGIG (reference sequence). With 6 bases clipped from V and 3 bases from J, the junction kept 17 bases outside the gene matches. Here the CDR3 reads CACLGGRGSTRYEQYF. CDR3 bases: TGTGCCTGCCTCGGGGGGAGAGGGAGTACCCGCTACGAGCAGTACTTC. Full variable domain (rest looked up from reference TRBV30 and TRBJ2-7): SQTIHQWPATLVQPVGSPLSLECTVEGTSNPNLYWYRQAAGRGLQLLFYSVGIGQISSEVPQNLSASRPQDRQFILSSKKLLLSDSGFYLCACLGGRGSTRYEQYFGPGTRLTVT.